This T cell receptor beta chain was profiled in a study of Ad26.COV2.S vaccination and SARS-CoV-2 variants. The wider study: Donor was one of the participants in the Ad26.COV2.S arm of the COV1001 trial.

Data came from immunoSEQ multiplex PCR; TCRdb stores just in-frame clones and leaves some out. Altogether around 350,000 clones are present, 70% to 90% being singletons, with the ten largest covering about 3.3%. J gave up 9 bases and V 6 bases, and 1 base lay outside the gene matches. The germline gives CDR1 DFQATT, CDR2 SNEGSKA (reference sequence). The CDR3 totals 10 residues. The treatment was: around 19 received Ad26.COV2.S at low or high dose, single or two shots; about 5 received placebo; per-sample allocation not given. Sampling occurred on day 63 after the first vaccine or placebo injection. Boston supplied an adult donor aged 18-55 years. SARS-CoV-2 spike from the Wuhan strain was encoded by the vaccine, an Ad26 vector.

The receptor's source is a person aged 18-60 years who received the Ad26.COV2.S COVID-19 vaccine or a placebo. The starting material was peripheral blood, obtained in a trial of Ad26.COV2.S vaccine versus placebo. This rearrangement joins TRBV20-1 to TRBJ2-1; 8 bases align to TRBD2. The CDR3 bases are TGCAGTGCCCGGGGGGGTGAGCAGTTCTTC. Amino acids: CSARGGEQFF.